These T cell receptor beta chains were read from a single sample in a study of beta chain features in type 1 diabetes. Some clones are missing from TCRdb's copy, which holds only in-frame ones; the method was immunoSEQ multiplex PCR. The sample has roughly 26,000 clones; around half are singletons. The sample comprised stem cell memory CD4+ T cells from blood. The origin of the receptors is a man aged 30 to 39 with type 1 diabetes. Both conserved end residues are part of each CDR3. D genes are given only for firm matches. Where a row states a size, it is once, few, many or the class of an expanded clone; other rows omit it.

CDR3nt: TGTGCCAGCAAACCAGATCTTGGGACTAGTGGACACAATGAGCAGTTCTTC; CDR3aa: CASKPDLGTSGHNEQFF; len: 17; abundance: few; d_gene: TRBD2; v_gene: TRBV5-4; j_gene: TRBJ2-1
CDR3nt: TGTGCTAGTGGCCGGGACACCAATCAGCCCCAGCATTTT; CDR3aa: CASGRDTNQPQHF; len: 13; abundance: .; d_gene: .; v_gene: TRBV12-5; j_gene: TRBJ1-5
CDR3nt: TGCAGCGTTCTTAAAGAGAATGAAAAACTGTTTTTT; CDR3aa: CSVLKENEKLFF; len: 12; abundance: .; d_gene: .; v_gene: TRBV29-1; j_gene: TRBJ1-4
CDR3nt: TGTGCCAGCAGCTTGGACTCCAGGGCACAGGGGCACGAAAAACTGTTTTTT; CDR3aa: CASSLDSRAQGHEKLFF; len: 17; abundance: few; d_gene: TRBD1; v_gene: TRBV11-2; j_gene: TRBJ1-4
CDR3nt: TGTGCTAGTGGTTTGGTACTAGGGCCCAAAACAGATACGCAGTATTTT; CDR3aa: CASGLVLGPKTDTQYF; len: 16; abundance: .; d_gene: .; v_gene: TRBV12-5; j_gene: TRBJ2-3
CDR3nt: TGTGCCAGCAGCCCCCGGGAAGCCCGAGGTGAGCAGTTCTTC; CDR3aa: CASSPREARGEQFF; len: 14; abundance: few; d_gene: .; v_gene: TRBV5-4; j_gene: TRBJ2-1
CDR3nt: TGTGCCAGCTCACCCGGGACAGGGTCGGGATCACCCCTCCACTTT; CDR3aa: CASSPGTGSGSPLHF; len: 15; abundance: few; d_gene: TRBD1; v_gene: TRBV18; j_gene: TRBJ1-6
CDR3nt: TGCAGCGCAGGAGGTGCCACCATAGCCAAAAACATTCAGTACTTC; CDR3aa: CSAGGATIAKNIQYF; len: 15; abundance: few; d_gene: .; v_gene: TRBV29-1; j_gene: TRBJ2-4
CDR3nt: TGTGCCAGTAGTACCTCCGAATCTGGGACAGGGACTAGCACAGATACGCAGTATTTT; CDR3aa: CASSTSESGTGTSTDTQYF; len: 19; abundance: .; d_gene: TRBD1; v_gene: TRBV19; j_gene: TRBJ2-3
CDR3nt: TGTGCCAGCAAGGACTCCACTTACGAGCAGTACTTC; CDR3aa: CASKDSTYEQYF; len: 12; abundance: few; d_gene: .; v_gene: TRBV2; j_gene: TRBJ2-7
CDR3nt: TGTGCCATCAGTGAGGGGGGACAGGGGGCTAATTCACCCCTCCACTTT; CDR3aa: CAISEGGQGANSPLHF; len: 16; abundance: .; d_gene: TRBD1; v_gene: TRBV10-3; j_gene: TRBJ1-6
CDR3nt: TGCGCCAGCAGCTTGTCAGGGTCGGGAAACACCATATATTTT; CDR3aa: CASSLSGSGNTIYF; len: 14; abundance: .; d_gene: .; v_gene: TRBV5-1; j_gene: TRBJ1-3
CDR3nt: TGTGCCAGCTCACCTAGCGGACGATACGAGCAGTACTTC; CDR3aa: CASSPSGRYEQYF; len: 13; abundance: few; d_gene: .; v_gene: TRBV18; j_gene: TRBJ2-7
CDR3nt: TGTGCCAGCACCCACTACTACGAGCAGTACTTC; CDR3aa: CASTHYYEQYF; len: 11; abundance: .; d_gene: .; v_gene: TRBV6-6; j_gene: TRBJ2-7
CDR3nt: TGTGCCAGCAGTGACACAGGGGTGGGCTACGAGCAGTACTTC; CDR3aa: CASSDTGVGYEQYF; len: 14; abundance: .; d_gene: TRBD1; v_gene: TRBV6-5; j_gene: TRBJ2-7
CDR3nt: TGTGCCAGTACCCGAAGTGGGACAGGGGGCGGTACAGGCTACACCTTC; CDR3aa: CASTRSGTGGGTGYTF; len: 16; abundance: .; d_gene: TRBD1; v_gene: TRBV19; j_gene: TRBJ1-2
CDR3nt: TGTGCCAGCAGCCCTCTTGACCGAGGTGAGACCCAGTACTTC; CDR3aa: CASSPLDRGETQYF; len: 14; abundance: once; d_gene: .; v_gene: TRBV9; j_gene: TRBJ2-5
CDR3nt: TGTGCCAGCAGCTTAGGAGTAGCGGGAGTCGGAGGCACAGATACGCAGTATTTT; CDR3aa: CASSLGVAGVGGTDTQYF; len: 18; abundance: .; d_gene: TRBD2; v_gene: TRBV11-2; j_gene: TRBJ2-3
CDR3nt: TGTGCCAGCAGCCTGGACGGAGGCCTGAACACTGAAGCTTTCTTT; CDR3aa: CASSLDGGLNTEAFF; len: 15; abundance: .; d_gene: .; v_gene: TRBV2; j_gene: TRBJ1-1
CDR3nt: TGTGCCAGCAGTTTCCGCCGAGGGCCGAGCCACGGGACCCAGTACTTC; CDR3aa: CASSFRRGPSHGTQYF; len: 16; abundance: .; d_gene: .; v_gene: TRBV28; j_gene: TRBJ2-5
CDR3nt: TGTGCCAGCAGCGTAGGGCTTAGCGGGGGGCCCCCCCCCACAGATACGCAGTATTTT; CDR3aa: CASSVGLSGGPPPTDTQYF; len: 19; abundance: .; d_gene: TRBD2; v_gene: TRBV9; j_gene: TRBJ2-3
CDR3nt: TGTGCCAGCAGCACCGCCGGGACAGGTTCCTACGAGCAGTACTTC; CDR3aa: CASSTAGTGSYEQYF; len: 15; abundance: few; d_gene: TRBD1; v_gene: TRBV6-5; j_gene: TRBJ2-7
CDR3nt: TGTGCCAGCAGCTCCCGACAGGAAGGGACCCAGTACTTC; CDR3aa: CASSSRQEGTQYF; len: 13; abundance: few; d_gene: .; v_gene: TRBV5-4; j_gene: TRBJ2-5
CDR3nt: TGTGCCGCTAGGGGGGGAGAAAACAATGAGCAGTTCTTC; CDR3aa: CAARGGENNEQFF; len: 13; abundance: .; d_gene: .; v_gene: TRBV30; j_gene: TRBJ2-1
CDR3nt: TGTGCCTGGAGTCTCTTTGCGGCTAATGAAAAACTGTTTTTT; CDR3aa: CAWSLFAANEKLFF; len: 14; abundance: few; d_gene: .; v_gene: TRBV30; j_gene: TRBJ1-4
CDR3nt: TGTGCCAGCAGTTTAGGGGCCTACTATGGCTACACCTTC; CDR3aa: CASSLGAYYGYTF; len: 13; abundance: .; d_gene: .; v_gene: TRBV27; j_gene: TRBJ1-2
CDR3nt: TGTGCCACCGGGGGTGAGGGTCAGGTCAATCAGCCCCAGCATTTT; CDR3aa: CATGGEGQVNQPQHF; len: 15; abundance: .; d_gene: .; v_gene: TRBV10-3; j_gene: TRBJ1-5
CDR3nt: TGCGCCAGCAGCCAAGACAGGGGGGTGACGGGCTACACCTTC; CDR3aa: CASSQDRGVTGYTF; len: 14; abundance: .; d_gene: TRBD1; v_gene: TRBV4-1; j_gene: TRBJ1-2
CDR3nt: TGTGCCAGCAGCTTACGGACTGATTCCTATGGCTACACCTTC; CDR3aa: CASSLRTDSYGYTF; len: 14; abundance: .; d_gene: .; v_gene: TRBV7-9; j_gene: TRBJ1-2